These T cell receptor beta chains were read from a single sample in a study of blood T cell repertoires in COVID-19. The repertoire was sequenced with immunoSEQ multiplex PCR; TCRdb's copy has only in-frame clones and lacks some. This table has around 78,000 clones, 70% to 90% appearing once. The specimen sequenced was peripheral blood. The source of these receptors is a man in his 70s with active or convalescent COVID-19. Each CDR3 is given with its conserved first and last residue. Fields, in order: V gene, clone size, D gene, J gene, CDR3 DNA, CDR3 protein. The D gene is left open where the match is weak. Clone size is given for some rows only: seen once, a few or many times, or a class if the clone is expanded.

V: TRBV28; size: NA; D: TRBD1; J: TRBJ1-2; DNA: TGTGCCAGCAGTACAGGGGTTTTACCTCGTGGCTACACCTTC; CDR3: CASSTGVLPRGYTF
V: TRBV5-8; size: NA; D: NA; J: TRBJ2-6; DNA: TGTGCCAGCAGTCTGTCTGGGGCCAACGTCCTGACTTTC; CDR3: CASSLSGANVLTF
V: TRBV19; size: NA; D: TRBD1; J: TRBJ1-2; DNA: TGTGCCACCTCCGGGACAGGGTATGGCTACACCTTC; CDR3: CATSGTGYGYTF
V: TRBV12-3/TRBV12-4; size: NA; D: TRBD1; J: TRBJ1-2; DNA: TGTGCCAGCAGCTATACAGGGGTGGACGGCTACACCTTC; CDR3: CASSYTGVDGYTF
V: TRBV9; size: once; D: TRBD2; J: TRBJ2-1; DNA: TGTGCCAGCAGCGTAGGTGCGGGAGGGCCGGTCGATGAGCAGTTCTTC; CDR3: CASSVGAGGPVDEQFF
V: TRBV18; size: NA; D: NA; J: TRBJ1-1; DNA: TGTGCCAGCTCACCATCCCAGGGTCAGGGGACTGAAGCTTTCTTT; CDR3: CASSPSQGQGTEAFF
V: TRBV5-4; size: NA; D: TRBD2; J: TRBJ2-2; DNA: TGTGCCAGCAGCCCAGATTTGGCTAGCGGAACCACCGGGGAGCTGTTTTTT; CDR3: CASSPDLASGTTGELFF
V: TRBV6-6; size: NA; D: NA; J: TRBJ2-1; DNA: TGTGCCAGCAGTATACTCAGGGTTGGTGAGCAGTTCTTC; CDR3: CASSILRVGEQFF
V: TRBV6-2/TRBV6-3; size: NA; D: TRBD2; J: TRBJ2-5; DNA: TGTGCCAGCAGTACATCTAGCGGGAGCATCCAAGAGACCCAGTACTTC; CDR3: CASSTSSGSIQETQYF
V: TRBV28; size: NA; D: NA; J: TRBJ1-1; DNA: TGTGCCAGCATCAAGCCCTCCGGTGAAGCTTTCTTT; CDR3: CASIKPSGEAFF
V: TRBV4-2; size: NA; D: NA; J: TRBJ2-7; DNA: TGTGCCAGCAGCCAAGTGACGGGATACTCCTACGAGCAGTACTTC; CDR3: CASSQVTGYSYEQYF